One sample yielded the 10 T cell receptor beta chains listed below, sequenced in a study of healthy donors' naive CD4 and CD8 T cells (dated by TCRdb to about 2015). The instrument was a 454 GS FLX Titanium. A previously published linear amplification protocol was used to build TCR libraries from roughly 480 ng of total RNA. In-frame beta chains were kept once TCRdb had trimmed the public reads at Q25 with fastp and called clones with MiXCR. All rows with the same CDR3 protein become a single entry with the most common DNA and genes. For this sample there are approximately 180,000 distinct CDR3 sequences; 74% appear just once. The ten largest clones add up to less than 2.5% of the sample. The sequenced sample was naive CD4+ and CD8+ T cells sorted from blood, pooled from several donors. In the paper's terms, the cell subset or site label means: FACS-sorted naive CD4+ (CD45RO-CD45RA+) and naive CD8+ (CD45RA+CD27bright) T cells. These receptors were collected from a pool of human donors in good health; the sample pools cells from several healthy donors.

The rearrangement joins TRBV5-1 to TRBJ2-1; D call uncertain. The V end was cut by 2 bases, the J end by 4 bases, with 16 bases between. Germline V gene sequence: CDR1 SGHRS, CDR2 YFSETQ. The CDR3 consists of 16 residues. The CDR3 loop reads CASSLGAVDGYNEQFF. CDR3 in DNA: TGCGCCAGCAGCTTAGGTGCGGTTGACGGTTACAATGAGCAGTTCTTC.

The chain employs TRBV20-1 and TRBJ2-3; the D is unclear. The CDR3 totals 13 residues. Germline CDR1 and CDR2: DFQATT and SNEGSKA (reference sequence). The ends were cut back, 0 bases at V and 2 bases at J, with 6 bases in the middle. The CDR3 DNA sequence: TGCAGTGCTAGAGAAATAGACACAGATACGCAGTATTTT. This gives the protein CSAREIDTDTQYF.

J is TRBJ2-5 and V is TRBV7-2, with 11 bases matching TRBD2. J gave up 2 bases and V 5 bases, and 7 bases lay outside the gene matches. CDR3 length: 16 residues. Germline assignment: CDR1 SGHTA and CDR2 FQGNSA. CDR3 nucleotides: TGTGCCAGCAGCACCAGGACTAGCGGGTCTCAAGAGACCCAGTACTTC. This gives the protein CASSTRTSGSQETQYF.

The V call is TRBV29-1, the J call TRBJ2-1; D remains unclear. This CDR3 spans 13 amino acids. In germline, CDR1 is SQVTM, CDR2 ANQGSEA. Trimming removed 2 bases from V and 4 bases from J, with 9 bases in between. The chain's CDR3 is CSVESVAYNEQFF. CDR3 coding DNA: TGCAGCGTTGAAAGCGTGGCTTACAATGAGCAGTTCTTC.

As for this clonotype: The junction and the germline gene differ at one end; a read error may be behind it. V gene TRBV2 combines with J gene TRBJ2-1; 10 bases fit TRBD2. Germline V gene sequence: CDR1 SNHLY, CDR2 FYNNEI. There are 14 residues in the CDR3. DNA for the CDR3: TGTGCCAGCAGTGAAGAGAATGAGCGGGGGGGAAGGATCTTC. Protein: CASSEENERGGRIF.

V and J are TRBV7-8 and TRBJ1-2; D is uncertain. The germline V gene has CDR1 SGHVS and CDR2 FQNEAQ. The CDR3 extends over 13 amino acids. With 2 bases removed from V and 3 bases from J, the gap between germline ends came to 7 bases. CDR3 bases: TGTGCCAGCAGCTTATCAAGGGACTATGGCTACACCTTC. Translation gives CASSLSRDYGYTF.

This clonotype was detected only a few times. This sequence joins TRBV5-4 and TRBJ2-5; D is uncertain. This CDR3 contains 13 residues. The germline V and J ends were trimmed by 0 bases and 3 bases, with 6 bases remaining between them. In germline, CDR1 is SGHNT, CDR2 YYREEE (reference sequence). CDR3: CASSLAEEETQYF. The CDR3 bases are TGTGCCAGCAGCTTGGCCGAGGAAGAGACCCAGTACTTC.

This chain joins TRBV27 and TRBJ1-3, with D maybe TRBD1 (6 bases). The CDR3 spans 15 residues. Looked up from germline, CDR1 is MNHEY and CDR2 is SMNVEV (reference sequence). V was cut by 5 bases and J by 0 bases, with 11 bases left in between. In DNA, the CDR3 is TGTGCCAGCAGTGAAACAGGGAACTCTGGAAACACCATATATTTT. Encoded protein: CASSETGNSGNTIYF.

The rearrangement uses TRBV27 and TRBJ2-1; the D is unclear. The CDR3 is 12 residues long. V gave up 4 bases and J gave up 3 bases, with 4 bases separating them. Germline assignment: CDR1 MNHEY and CDR2 SMNVEV (reference sequence). CDR3 amino acids: CASSSFYNEQFF. In DNA form, the CDR3 reads TGTGCCAGCAGTTCCTTCTACAATGAGCAGTTCTTC.

The rearrangement joins TRBV5-4 to TRBJ2-2; 10 bases are shared with TRBD2. Germline CDR1 and CDR2: SGHNT and YYREEE (reference sequence). V dropped 1 base and J dropped 5; count of bases not matched to a gene: 8. This CDR3 spans 17 amino acids. CDR3 residues: CASSLRSSGGMTGELFF. As DNA, the CDR3 is TGTGCCAGCAGCTTGAGGTCTAGCGGGGGTATGACCGGGGAGCTGTTTTTT.